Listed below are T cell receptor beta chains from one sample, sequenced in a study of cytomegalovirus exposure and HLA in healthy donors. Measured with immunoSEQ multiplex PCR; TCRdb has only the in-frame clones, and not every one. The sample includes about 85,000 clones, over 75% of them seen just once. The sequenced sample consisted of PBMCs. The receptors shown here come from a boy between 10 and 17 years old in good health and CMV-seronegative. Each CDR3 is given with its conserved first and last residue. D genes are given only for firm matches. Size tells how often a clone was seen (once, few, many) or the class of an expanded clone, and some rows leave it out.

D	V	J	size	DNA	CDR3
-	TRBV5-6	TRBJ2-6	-	TGTGCCAGCAGCTTGACCGGGTTAGCAGGGGCCAACGTCCTGACTTTC	CASSLTGLAGANVLTF
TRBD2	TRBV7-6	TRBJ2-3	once	TGTGCCAGCAGCTTAGTGTTCCGCGGGAGGCCAGATACGCAGTATTTT	CASSLVFRGRPDTQYF
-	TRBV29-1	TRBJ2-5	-	TGCAGCGTTGAATGGGCAGCCGGGGGAGAGACCCAGTACTTC	CSVEWAAGGETQYF
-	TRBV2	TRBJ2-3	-	TGTGCCAGCAGTGTTGCGGTGGCAGATACGCAGTATTTT	CASSVAVADTQYF
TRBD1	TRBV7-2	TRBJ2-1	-	TGTGCCAGCACCCAAATCCGCAGGGGGCGCGATGAGCAGTTCTTC	CASTQIRRGRDEQFF
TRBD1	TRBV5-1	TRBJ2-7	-	TGCGCCAGCAGCTGGGGACAGGGTTACGACGAGCAGTACTTC	CASSWGQGYDEQYF
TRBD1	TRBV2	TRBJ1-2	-	TGTGCCAGCAGTGGGGACAGTTCTAACTATGGCTACACCTTC	CASSGDSSNYGYTF
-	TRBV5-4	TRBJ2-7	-	TGTGCCAGCAGCTCGACCGGGACACCGACCTACGAGCAGTACTTC	CASSSTGTPTYEQYF
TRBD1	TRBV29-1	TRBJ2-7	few	TGCAGCGCCCTGACAGGGACCGACGAGCAGTACTTC	CSALTGTDEQYF
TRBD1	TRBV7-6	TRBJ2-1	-	TGTGCCAGCAGCGCTAGAGGGACAGGGGGTACCCTAATTTACAATGAGCAGTTCTTC	CASSARGTGGTLIYNEQFF
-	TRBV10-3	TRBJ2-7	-	TGTGCCATCAGTGAGGGGATACAGGGTCAAGGGCAGTACTTC	CAISEGIQGQGQYF
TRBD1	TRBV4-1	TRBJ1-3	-	TGCGCCAGCAGCCAAGGGACAGGCTCTGGAAACACCATATATTTT	CASSQGTGSGNTIYF
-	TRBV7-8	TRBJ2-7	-	TGTGCCAGCAGCGCCGGACAAATTTACGAGCAGTACTTC	CASSAGQIYEQYF
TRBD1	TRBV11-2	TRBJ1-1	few	TGTGCCAGCAGCTCCTTTACAGGGGGCACTGAAGCTTTCTTT	CASSSFTGGTEAFF
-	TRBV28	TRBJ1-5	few	TGTGCCAGCACCGAATTCGGGGAGGGCCAGCAGCCCCAGCATTTT	CASTEFGEGQQPQHF
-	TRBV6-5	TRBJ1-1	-	TGTGCCAGCAGTTACGGACAGATGAACACTGAAGCTTTCTTT	CASSYGQMNTEAFF
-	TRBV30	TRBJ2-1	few	TGTGCCTGGAGCCCTCCCCAAGGAGGGAGAGTCCCGTTCTTC	CAWSPPQGGRVPFF